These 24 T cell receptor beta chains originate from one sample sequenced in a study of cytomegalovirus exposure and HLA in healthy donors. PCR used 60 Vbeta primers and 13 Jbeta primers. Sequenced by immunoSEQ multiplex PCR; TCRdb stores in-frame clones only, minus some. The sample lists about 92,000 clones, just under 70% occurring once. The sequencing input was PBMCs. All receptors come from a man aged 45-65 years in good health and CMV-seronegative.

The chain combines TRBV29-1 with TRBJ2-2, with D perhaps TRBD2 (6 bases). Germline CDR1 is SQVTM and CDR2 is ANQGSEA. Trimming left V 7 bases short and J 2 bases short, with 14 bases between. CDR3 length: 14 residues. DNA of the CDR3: TGCAGCGCCGGTCTAGCGCATAACACCGGGGAGCTGTTTTTT. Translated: CSAGLAHNTGELFF.

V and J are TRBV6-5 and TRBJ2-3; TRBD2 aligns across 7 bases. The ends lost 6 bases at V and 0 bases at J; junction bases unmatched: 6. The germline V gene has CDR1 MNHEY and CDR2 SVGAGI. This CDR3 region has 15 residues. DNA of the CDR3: TGTGCCAGCAGCCCCCTAGCGGACAGCACAGATACGCAGTATTTT. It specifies CASSPLADSTDTQYF.

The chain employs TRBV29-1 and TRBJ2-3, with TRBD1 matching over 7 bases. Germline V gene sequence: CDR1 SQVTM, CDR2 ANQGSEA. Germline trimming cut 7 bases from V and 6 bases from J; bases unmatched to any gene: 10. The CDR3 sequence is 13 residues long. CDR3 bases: TGCAGCGCGACAGGGCCAAGAACCGATACGCAGTATTTT. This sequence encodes CSATGPRTDTQYF.

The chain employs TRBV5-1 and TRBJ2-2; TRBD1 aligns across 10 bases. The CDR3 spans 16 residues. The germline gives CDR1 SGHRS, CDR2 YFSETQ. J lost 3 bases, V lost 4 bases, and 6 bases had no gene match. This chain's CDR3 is CASSRDRGRDTGELFF. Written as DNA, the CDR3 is TGCGCCAGCAGCCGTGACAGGGGGCGTGACACCGGGGAGCTGTTTTTT.

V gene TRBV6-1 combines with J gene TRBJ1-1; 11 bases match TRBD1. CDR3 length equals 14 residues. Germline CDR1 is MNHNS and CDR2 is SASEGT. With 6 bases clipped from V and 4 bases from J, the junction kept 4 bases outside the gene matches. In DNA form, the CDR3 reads TGTGCCAGCAGCATAGGGACAGGGGGCACTGAAGCTTTCTTT. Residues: CASSIGTGGTEAFF.

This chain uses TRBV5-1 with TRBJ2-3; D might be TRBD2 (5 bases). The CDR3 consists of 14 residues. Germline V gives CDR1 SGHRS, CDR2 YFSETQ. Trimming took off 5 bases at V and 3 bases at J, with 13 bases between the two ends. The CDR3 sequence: CASSLEGRTDTQYF. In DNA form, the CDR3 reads TGCGCCAGCAGTCTAGAGGGTCGAACAGATACGCAGTATTTT.

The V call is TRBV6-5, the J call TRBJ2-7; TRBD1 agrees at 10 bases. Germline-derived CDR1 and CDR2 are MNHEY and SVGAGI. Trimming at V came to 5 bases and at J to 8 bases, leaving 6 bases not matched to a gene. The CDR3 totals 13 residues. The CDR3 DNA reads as TGTGCCAGCAGTCTTCGACAGGGGGCGAAGCAGTACGTC. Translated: CASSLRQGAKQYV.

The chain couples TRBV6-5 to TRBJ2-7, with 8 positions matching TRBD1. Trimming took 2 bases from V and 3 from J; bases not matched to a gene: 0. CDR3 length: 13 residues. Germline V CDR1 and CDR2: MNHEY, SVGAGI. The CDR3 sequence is CASSYTGGYEQYF. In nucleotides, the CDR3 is TGTGCCAGCAGTTACACAGGGGGCTACGAGCAGTACTTC.

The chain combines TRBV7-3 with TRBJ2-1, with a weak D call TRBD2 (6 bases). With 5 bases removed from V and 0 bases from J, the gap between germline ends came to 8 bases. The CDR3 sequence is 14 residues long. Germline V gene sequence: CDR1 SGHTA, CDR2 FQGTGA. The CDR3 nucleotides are TGTGCCAGCAGCCGGGGGTACTCCTACAATGAGCAGTTCTTC. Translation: CASSRGYSYNEQFF.

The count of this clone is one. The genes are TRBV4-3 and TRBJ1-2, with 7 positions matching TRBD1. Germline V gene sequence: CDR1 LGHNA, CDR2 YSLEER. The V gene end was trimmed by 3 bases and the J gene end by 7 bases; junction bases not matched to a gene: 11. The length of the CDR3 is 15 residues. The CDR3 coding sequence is TGCGCCAGCAGCCAGGTAGCAGGGGGTGTCTCTGGCTACACCTTC. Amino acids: CASSQVAGGVSGYTF.

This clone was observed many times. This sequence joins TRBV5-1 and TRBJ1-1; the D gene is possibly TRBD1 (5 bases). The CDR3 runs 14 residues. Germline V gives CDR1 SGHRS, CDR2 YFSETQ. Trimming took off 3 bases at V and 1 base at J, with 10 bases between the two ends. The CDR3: CASSSQGANTEAFF. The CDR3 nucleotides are TGCGCCAGCAGCTCGCAGGGTGCGAACACTGAAGCTTTCTTT. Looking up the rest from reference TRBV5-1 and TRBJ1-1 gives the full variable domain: KAGVTQTPRYLIKTRGQQVTLSCSPISGHRSVSWYQQTPGQGLQFLFEYFSETQRNKGNFPGRFSGRQFSNSRSEMNVSTLELGDSALYLCASSSQGANTEAFFGQGTRLTVV.

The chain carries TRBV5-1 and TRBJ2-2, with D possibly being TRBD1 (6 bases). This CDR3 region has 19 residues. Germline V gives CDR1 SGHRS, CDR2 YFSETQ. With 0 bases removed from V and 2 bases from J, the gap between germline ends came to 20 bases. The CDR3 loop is CASSLERGRGLQNTGELFF. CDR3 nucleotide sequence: TGCGCCAGCAGCTTGGAAAGGGGCAGGGGCCTTCAAAACACCGGGGAGCTGTTTTTT.

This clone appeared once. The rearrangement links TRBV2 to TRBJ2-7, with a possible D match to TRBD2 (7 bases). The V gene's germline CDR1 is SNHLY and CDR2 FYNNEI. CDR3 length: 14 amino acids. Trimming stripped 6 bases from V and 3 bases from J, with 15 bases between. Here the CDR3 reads CASRSAGGRYEQYF. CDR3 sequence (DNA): TGTGCCAGCAGGAGTGCCGGGGGGCGCTACGAGCAGTACTTC. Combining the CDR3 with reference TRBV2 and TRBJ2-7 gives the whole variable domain EPEVTQTPSHQVTQMGQEVILRCVPISNHLYFYWYRQILGQKVEFLVSFYNNEISEKSEIFDDQFSVERPDGSNFTLKIRSTKLEDSAMYFCASRSAGGRYEQYFGPGTRLTVT.

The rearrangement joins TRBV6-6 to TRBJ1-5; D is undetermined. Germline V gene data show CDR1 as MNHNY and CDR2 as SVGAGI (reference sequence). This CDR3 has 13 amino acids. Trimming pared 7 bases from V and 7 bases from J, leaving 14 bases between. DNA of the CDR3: TGTGCCAGCATAGCGGAATCAAACCAGCCCCAGCATTTT. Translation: CASIAESNQPQHF.

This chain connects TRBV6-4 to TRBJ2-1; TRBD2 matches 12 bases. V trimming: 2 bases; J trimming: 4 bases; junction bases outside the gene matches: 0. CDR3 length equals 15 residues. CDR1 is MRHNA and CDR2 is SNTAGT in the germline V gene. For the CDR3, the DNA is TGTGCCAGCAGTGACCTAGCGGGAGGGTACAATGAGCAGTTCTTC. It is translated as CASSDLAGGYNEQFF.

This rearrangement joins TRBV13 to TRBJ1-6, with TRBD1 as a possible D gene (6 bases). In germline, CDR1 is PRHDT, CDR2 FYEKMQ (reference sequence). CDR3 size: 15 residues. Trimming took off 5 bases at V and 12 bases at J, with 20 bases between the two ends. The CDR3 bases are TGTGCCAGCAGCCGCACACCAGGGACAACCAAACCCCTCCACTTT. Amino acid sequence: CASSRTPGTTKPLHF. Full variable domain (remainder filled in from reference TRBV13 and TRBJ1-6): AAGVIQSPRHLIKEKRETATLKCYPIPRHDTVYWYQQGPGQDPQFLISFYEKMQSDKGSIPDRFSAQQFSDYHSELNMSSLELGDSALYFCASSRTPGTTKPLHFGNGTRLTVT.

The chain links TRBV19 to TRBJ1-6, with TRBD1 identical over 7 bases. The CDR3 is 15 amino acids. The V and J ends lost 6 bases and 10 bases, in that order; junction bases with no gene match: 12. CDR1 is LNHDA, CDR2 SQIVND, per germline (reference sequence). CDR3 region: CASSLEGGLGSPLHF. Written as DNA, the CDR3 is TGTGCCAGTAGCCTAGAAGGGGGCCTCGGATCACCCCTCCACTTT.

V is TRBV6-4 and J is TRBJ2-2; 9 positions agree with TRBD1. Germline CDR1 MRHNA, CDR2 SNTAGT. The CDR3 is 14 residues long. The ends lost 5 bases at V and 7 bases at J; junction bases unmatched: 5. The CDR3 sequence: CASSSQGAGGELFF. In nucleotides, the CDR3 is TGTGCCAGCAGTTCACAGGGGGCCGGCGGGGAGCTGTTTTTT.

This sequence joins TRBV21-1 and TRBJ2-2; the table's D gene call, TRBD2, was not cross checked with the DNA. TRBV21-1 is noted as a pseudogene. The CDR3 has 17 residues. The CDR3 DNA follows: TGTGCCAGCAGCCTCCACGGGACTAGCGGGAACACCGGGGAGCTGTTTTTT. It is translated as CASSLHGTSGNTGELFF.

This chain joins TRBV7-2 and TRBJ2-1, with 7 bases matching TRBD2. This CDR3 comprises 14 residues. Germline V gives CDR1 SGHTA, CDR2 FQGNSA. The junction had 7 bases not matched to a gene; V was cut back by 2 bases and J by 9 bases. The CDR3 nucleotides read TGTGCCAGCAGCTTATTTGCGGGGGTGGGTGAGCAGTTCTTC. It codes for CASSLFAGVGEQFF.

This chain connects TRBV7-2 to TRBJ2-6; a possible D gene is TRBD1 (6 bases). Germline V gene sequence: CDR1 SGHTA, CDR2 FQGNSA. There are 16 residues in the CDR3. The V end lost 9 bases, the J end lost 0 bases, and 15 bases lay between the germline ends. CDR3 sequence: CASTGPSSSGANVLTF. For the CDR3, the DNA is TGTGCCAGTACAGGGCCCTCTAGCTCTGGGGCCAACGTCCTGACTTTC.

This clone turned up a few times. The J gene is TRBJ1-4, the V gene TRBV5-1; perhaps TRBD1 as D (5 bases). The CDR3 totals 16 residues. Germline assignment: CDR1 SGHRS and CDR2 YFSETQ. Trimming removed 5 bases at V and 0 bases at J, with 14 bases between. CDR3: CASRIPTEATNEKLFF. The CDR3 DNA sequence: TGCGCCAGCAGAATCCCGACAGAAGCAACTAATGAAAAACTGTTTTTT.

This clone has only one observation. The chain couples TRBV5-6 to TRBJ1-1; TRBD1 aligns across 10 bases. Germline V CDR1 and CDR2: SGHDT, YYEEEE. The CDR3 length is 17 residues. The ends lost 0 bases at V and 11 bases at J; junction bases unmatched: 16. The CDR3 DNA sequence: TGTGCCAGCAGCTTGGGGGGGCCGACAGGGGGCGCGGTGCGGGCTTTCTTT. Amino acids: CASSLGGPTGGAVRAFF.

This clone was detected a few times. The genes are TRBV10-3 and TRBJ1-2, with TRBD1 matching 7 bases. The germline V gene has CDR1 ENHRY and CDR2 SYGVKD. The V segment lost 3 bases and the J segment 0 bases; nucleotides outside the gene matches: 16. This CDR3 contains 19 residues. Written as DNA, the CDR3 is TGTGCCATCAGTGATAGCGGGACAGCCTTTCAGAAAGCTAACTATGGCTACACCTTC. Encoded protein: CAISDSGTAFQKANYGYTF.